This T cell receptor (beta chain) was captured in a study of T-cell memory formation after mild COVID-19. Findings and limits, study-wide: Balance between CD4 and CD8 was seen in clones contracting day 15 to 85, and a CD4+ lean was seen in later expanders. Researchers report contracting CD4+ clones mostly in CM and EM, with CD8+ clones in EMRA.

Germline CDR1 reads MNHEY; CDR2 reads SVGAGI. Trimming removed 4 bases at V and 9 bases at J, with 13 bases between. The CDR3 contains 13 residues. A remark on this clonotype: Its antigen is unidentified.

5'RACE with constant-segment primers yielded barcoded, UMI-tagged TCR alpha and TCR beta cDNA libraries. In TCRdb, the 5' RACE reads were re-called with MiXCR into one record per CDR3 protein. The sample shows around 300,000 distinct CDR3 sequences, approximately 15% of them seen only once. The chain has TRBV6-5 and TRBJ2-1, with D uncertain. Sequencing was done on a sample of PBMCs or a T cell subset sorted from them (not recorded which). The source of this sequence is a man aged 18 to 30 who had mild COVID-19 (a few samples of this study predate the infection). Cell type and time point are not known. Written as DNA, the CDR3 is TGTGCCAGCAGTTCGACCCGACTCTCTGAGCAGTTCTTC. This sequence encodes CASSSTRLSEQFF.